The 31 T cell receptor beta chains given below trace back to one sample, sequenced in a study of T cell responses to AZD1222 COVID-19 vaccine. Produced via immunoSEQ multiplex PCR; TCRdb's table is partial and in-frame only. The sample shows roughly 120,000 clones, over 90% of them seen only once. Sequences were derived from peripheral blood, sampled 28 days after the second AZD1222 dose. The source is an adult who received the AZD1222 COVID-19 vaccine.

V is TRBV2 and J is TRBJ1-2; TRBD1 might be the D (6 bases). Between the trimmed V and J ends, which lost 9 bases and 7 bases, there was a span of 18 bases. Germline V lookup: CDR1 SNHLY, CDR2 FYNNEI. The CDR3 covers 13 residues. CDR3 region: CASWDGGPLGYTF. The CDR3 bases are TGTGCCAGTTGGGATGGGGGCCCGCTTGGCTACACCTTC.

This clone has more than one count but fewer than ten. V gene TRBV18 combines with J gene TRBJ2-3; D ambiguous. This CDR3 has 14 amino acids. CDR1 KGHSH and CDR2 LQKENI come from the germline V gene. V shed 6 bases and J shed 8 bases, with 18 bases lying between them. The CDR3 nucleotides read TGTGCCAGCTCCCCAATCCCAGACTTGGGTACGCAGTATTTT. Its protein is CASSPIPDLGTQYF.

The V call is TRBV6-1, the J call TRBJ1-5; 10 nucleotides match TRBD1. This CDR3 has 16 amino acids. Germline lookup yields CDR1 MNHNS and CDR2 SASEGT. V lost 2 bases to trimming and J lost 2 bases; unmatched junction nucleotides: 3. The CDR3 is CASSEYGTGGNQPQHF. The CDR3 DNA is TGTGCCAGCAGTGAATACGGGACAGGGGGCAATCAGCCCCAGCATTTT.

This rearrangement joins TRBV7-8 to TRBJ1-4; 7 nucleotides agree with TRBD1. V gave up 7 bases and J gave up 8 bases; unmatched junction bases: 7. Germline CDR1 is SGHVS and CDR2 is FQNEAQ. The CDR3 sequence is 13 residues long. Here the CDR3 reads CASKNRGAEKLFF. The CDR3 DNA sequence: TGTGCCAGCAAAAACAGGGGAGCCGAAAAACTGTTTTTT.

The chain combines TRBV21-1 with TRBJ2-7; no check of the table's D call, TRBD2, against the DNA was made. TRBV21-1 is a pseudogene locus. The CDR3 extends over 17 amino acids. CDR3 DNA: TGTGCCAGCAGCAAAGTTCTTATAGCGGGAGAACACCACGAGCAGTACTTC. Protein product: CASSKVLIAGEHHEQYF.

This clone showed up just once. The V gene is TRBV6-5, the J gene TRBJ1-2; a possible D gene is TRBD1 (5 bases). Germline V gene lookup returns CDR1 MNHEY and CDR2 SVGAGI. The CDR3 spans 13 residues. V was cut by 0 bases and J by 7 bases, with 9 bases left in between. The CDR3 nucleotides are TGTGCCAGCAGTTACTCGAAGGGGACTGGCTACACCTTC. Amino acids: CASSYSKGTGYTF.

The gene calls are TRBV5-1 and TRBJ1-5; no firm D call. This CDR3 spans 17 amino acids. Germline CDR1 is SGHRS and CDR2 is YFSETQ. With 2 bases removed from V and 0 bases from J, the gap between germline ends came to 15 bases. The CDR3 sequence: CASSLYPAINSNQPQHF. Here the CDR3 DNA reads TGCGCCAGCAGCTTATACCCGGCGATTAATAGCAATCAGCCCCAGCATTTT.

The chain combines TRBV21-1 with TRBJ2-6. TRBV21-1 is an annotated pseudogene. The CDR3 covers 20 residues. The DNA of the CDR3 is TGTGCCAGCAGCAAAGCATTTAATGAAATCGGCAGCTCTGGGGCCAACGTCCTGACTTTC. Encoded protein: CASSKAFNEIGSSGANVLTF.

This clone occurred many times. Other nucleotide sequences in the sample specify the same CDR3. V is TRBV15 and J is TRBJ1-4, with TRBD1 identical over 8 bases. Trimming took 1 base from V and 5 from J; bases not matched to a gene: 0. Germline V gives CDR1 LNHNV, CDR2 YYDKDF (reference sequence). This CDR3 region has 14 residues. The DNA for the CDR3 is TGTGCCACCAGCAGAGGACAGGGGAATGAAAAACTGTTTTTT. Protein: CATSRGQGNEKLFF.

The rearrangement links TRBV2 to TRBJ2-6; D unclear. The V and J ends lost 6 bases and 2 bases respectively, with 11 bases between them. Germline V gene lookup returns CDR1 SNHLY and CDR2 FYNNEI. The CDR3 sequence is 15 residues long. The CDR3 DNA follows: TGTGCCAGCAGCTGGAGTGCTACTGGGGCCAACGTCCTGACTTTC. Its protein product is CASSWSATGANVLTF.

CDR3 region: CASSLAMQGASEAFF. The CDR3 coding sequence is TGCGCCAGCAGCTTGGCGATGCAGGGGGCATCTGAAGCTTTCTTT. The chain has TRBV5-1 and TRBJ1-1; 8 bases map to TRBD1. The V and J ends lost 0 bases and 6 bases, in that order; junction bases with no gene match: 7. The germline gives CDR1 SGHRS, CDR2 YFSETQ. The CDR3 totals 15 residues.

The chain is built from TRBV5-4 and TRBJ1-1; D gene ambiguous. The CDR3 consists of 16 residues. Deletions cut 0 bases from V and 0 bases from J, with 12 bases between. Germline CDR1 SGHNT, CDR2 YYREEE (reference sequence). The CDR3 protein is CASSLDPYYMNTEAFF. As DNA, the CDR3 is TGTGCCAGCAGCTTGGACCCTTACTATATGAACACTGAAGCTTTCTTT.

The gene calls are TRBV18 and TRBJ1-6, with D perhaps matching TRBD1 (5 bases). V was shortened by 5 bases and J by 0 bases, with 14 bases between the two germline ends. Germline lookup yields CDR1 KGHSH and CDR2 LQKENI. This CDR3 has 17 amino acids. This chain's CDR3 is CASSSVMGRSYNSPLHF. CDR3 nucleotide sequence: TGTGCCAGCTCATCAGTTATGGGACGCTCCTATAATTCACCCCTCCACTTT.

The chain recombines TRBV11-3 with TRBJ2-5; D unresolved. Per germline, CDR1 SGHNT and CDR2 YENEEA. This CDR3 region has 15 residues. The ends were cut back, 1 base at V and 1 base at J, with 10 bases in the middle. The CDR3 is CASSLGSGIQETQYF. The CDR3 DNA sequence: TGTGCCAGCAGCTTAGGATCAGGAATCCAAGAGACCCAGTACTTC. Full variable domain (missing parts from reference TRBV11-3 and TRBJ2-5): EAGVVQSPRYKIIEKKQPVAFWCNPISGHNTLYWYLQNLGQGPELLIRYENEEAVDDSQLPKDRFSAERLKGVDSTLKIQPAELGDSAVYLCASSLGSGIQETQYFGPGTRLLVL.

V is TRBV7-9 and J is TRBJ2-1; D possibly corresponds to TRBD2 (6 bases). The CDR3 sequence is 15 residues long. The V and J ends lost 7 bases and 5 bases respectively, with 18 bases between them. Germline CDR1 reads SEHNR; CDR2 reads FQNEAQ (reference sequence). The CDR3 is CASIEGSGGNNEQFF. DNA of the CDR3: TGTGCCAGCATCGAGGGGAGCGGCGGGAACAATGAGCAGTTCTTC.

The chain uses TRBV6-5 and TRBJ1-1; D gene uncertain. Trimming took off 7 bases at V and 6 bases at J, with 18 bases between the two ends. Germline loops: CDR1 MNHEY, CDR2 SVGAGI. CDR3 length: 14 residues. The CDR3 region is CASTLDPGGSEAFF. Here the CDR3 DNA reads TGTGCCAGCACGTTAGATCCGGGAGGGTCTGAAGCTTTCTTT.

The chain uses TRBV16 and TRBJ2-1; the D gene is possibly TRBD2 (5 bases). The germline V gene has CDR1 KGHSY and CDR2 FQNENV. This CDR3 region has 17 residues. Trimming cost V 8 bases and J 0 bases, with 20 bases left between them. The CDR3 loop is CASAEIIAAGSYNEQFF. CDR3 sequence (DNA): TGTGCCAGCGCCGAGATTATTGCCGCGGGCTCCTACAATGAGCAGTTCTTC.

In this sample, this clone turned up once. In DNA, the CDR3 is TGTGCCAGCGGGACAGGGGTGAACACTGAAGCTTTCTTT. Its protein product is CASGTGVNTEAFF. The genes are TRBV3-1 (or the pseudogene TRBV3-2) and TRBJ1-1; 10 bases align to TRBD1. The V gene's germline CDR1 is LGHDT and CDR2 YNNKEL (reference sequence). V shed 8 bases, J shed 0 bases, and the junction held 0 bases outside the gene matches. The CDR3 extends over 13 amino acids.

This chain connects TRBV5-1 to TRBJ2-3; D may be TRBD1 (7 bases). The germline V and J ends were trimmed by 2 bases and 4 bases, with 20 bases remaining between them. The CDR3 covers 17 residues. Germline-derived CDR1 and CDR2 are SGHRS and YFSETQ. The CDR3 DNA sequence: TGCGCCAGCAGCTTCCTTTTCGGAGGGGGCGTCGCAGATACGCAGTATTTT. Translation gives CASSFLFGGGVADTQYF.

The V gene is TRBV29-1, the J gene TRBJ1-1; D is unresolved. This CDR3 region has 13 residues. Looked up from germline, CDR1 is SQVTM and CDR2 is ANQGSEA. V gave up 7 bases and J gave up 1 base, with 13 bases separating them. CDR3 nucleotides: TGCAGCGGGCAACACAAACCGAACACTGAAGCTTTCTTT. This encodes CSGQHKPNTEAFF.

The chain uses TRBV5-1 and TRBJ2-7, with D possibly called TRBD1 or TRBD2 (6 bases each). Trimming shortened V by 4 bases and J by 3 bases, and 14 bases separated the two germline ends. The germline V gene encodes CDR1 SGHRS and CDR2 YFSETQ. The CDR3 totals 14 residues. The CDR3 DNA sequence: TGCGCCAGCAGCCCTATGGGGGGCGGCTACGAGCAGTACTTC. Encoded protein: CASSPMGGGYEQYF.

The V and J genes are TRBV3-1 (or the pseudogene TRBV3-2) and TRBJ1-5, with a tentative D call TRBD1 (5 bases). Germline values: CDR1 LGHDT, CDR2 YNNKEL (reference sequence). The CDR3 covers 14 residues. V lost 2 bases to trimming and J lost 7 bases, with 12 bases between them. CDR3 protein: CASSQQGARQPQHF. For the CDR3, the DNA is TGTGCCAGCAGCCAACAAGGGGCAAGACAGCCCCAGCATTTT.

The V call is TRBV19, the J call TRBJ1-1, with D perhaps TRBD1 (5 bases). Trimming removed 0 bases at V and 2 bases at J, with 10 bases between. In germline, CDR1 is LNHDA, CDR2 SQIVND (reference sequence). The CDR3 spans 15 residues. The CDR3 sequence: CASSIDRARNTEAFF. CDR3 DNA: TGTGCCAGTAGTATAGACAGGGCAAGAAACACTGAAGCTTTCTTT.

The chain has TRBV4-1 and TRBJ1-1; weak D call: TRBD1 (5 bases). Trimming removed 1 base from V and 3 bases from J, with 18 bases in between. CDR3 size: 17 residues. Germline V gene lookup returns CDR1 MGHRA and CDR2 YSYEKL. Written as DNA, the CDR3 is TGCGCCAGCAGCCAAGGGACACCCCAGAAGTATTACACTGAAGCTTTCTTT. Residues: CASSQGTPQKYYTEAFF.

V gene TRBV6-5 combines with J gene TRBJ1-5; unclear D gene. Germline V lookup: CDR1 MNHEY, CDR2 SVGAGI. The CDR3 contains 14 residues. V dropped 0 bases and J dropped 6 bases, with 9 bases sitting between them. The CDR3 loop is CASSYSAGGQPQHF. For the CDR3, the DNA is TGTGCCAGCAGTTACTCGGCAGGTGGTCAGCCCCAGCATTTT.

This chain uses TRBV7-8 with TRBJ1-4, with D unclear. Germline-derived CDR1 and CDR2 are SGHVS and FQNEAQ. V was clipped by 5 bases and J by 8 bases, with 9 bases between them. The CDR3 spans 12 residues. The CDR3 region is CASSLTGEKLFF. The CDR3 nucleotides read TGTGCCAGCAGCCTTACGGGGGAAAAACTGTTTTTT.

The V gene is TRBV6-4, the J gene TRBJ1-6; the D is unclear. V was trimmed by 2 bases and J by 0 bases, leaving 29 bases between them. Germline assignment: CDR1 MRHNA and CDR2 SNTAGT. The CDR3 runs to 23 residues. The CDR3 bases are TGTGCCAGCAGTGACCCCTACAGTGACCGCCCTCCGATGCCCAGCTCCTATAATTCACCCCTCCACTTT. Translating it yields CASSDPYSDRPPMPSSYNSPLHF.

The V gene is TRBV14, the J gene TRBJ2-7, with no clear D. CDR1 and CDR2 (germline): SGHDN, FVKESK. The germline V and J ends were trimmed by 1 base and 2 bases, with 9 bases remaining between them. The CDR3 extends over 14 amino acids. DNA of the CDR3: TGTGCCAGCAGCCAAGCGGAAACCGCCTACGAGCAGTACTTC. Translated, it gives CASSQAETAYEQYF.

This clone was found once. The rearrangement links TRBV3-1 (or the pseudogene TRBV3-2) to TRBJ1-1; D is ambiguous. V lost 0 bases to trimming and J lost 0 bases, with 8 bases between them. The CDR3 extends over 15 amino acids. Germline-derived CDR1 and CDR2 are LGHDT and YNNKEL (reference sequence). CDR3 nucleotide sequence: TGTGCCAGCAGCCAAGACAGCCCCATGAACACTGAAGCTTTCTTT. As protein: CASSQDSPMNTEAFF.

The sample holds one count of this clone. This chain joins TRBV4-1 and TRBJ2-3; D is unresolved. Germline CDR1 is MGHRA and CDR2 is YSYEKL. There are 15 residues in the CDR3. Trimming cost V 1 base and J 0 bases, with 8 bases left between them. DNA for the CDR3: TGCGCCAGCAGCCAAGTACAACCGAGCACAGATACGCAGTATTTT. Residues: CASSQVQPSTDTQYF.

This rearrangement joins TRBV19 to TRBJ1-3; 10 nucleotides align to TRBD1. Losses at the gene ends were 10 bases for V and 3 bases for J; bases not matched to a gene: 6. The CDR3 is made up of 14 amino acids. Germline V gene lookup returns CDR1 LNHDA and CDR2 SQIVND (reference sequence). The CDR3 DNA sequence: TGTGCCACTGACAGGGGGCTGTTTGGAAACACCATATATTTT. This sequence encodes CATDRGLFGNTIYF.